Described below is a single T cell receptor (beta chain) sequence and its context. This specimen belongs to a study of blood T cell repertoires in COVID-19. Study at large: Donors in the United States, Italy and Spain gave samples during acute or convalescent COVID-19.

Trimming took 1 base from V and 3 from J, leaving 5 bases between them. CDR1 and CDR2 from the germline V gene are SGDLS and YYNGEE. The CDR3 is 12 amino acids. Generated by immunoSEQ multiplex PCR, the TCRdb table keeps only in-frame clones and is missing some. The sample has 45,000 or so clones, about 80% seen once; the top ten hold 15% to 20%. The V gene is TRBV9, the J gene TRBJ2-7; D remains unclear. This clonotype was obtained from a man between 65 and 85 years old with acute or convalescent COVID-19. The sequencing sample was made of peripheral blood. The CDR3 bases are TGTGCCAGCAGCGTATCCGGCTACGAGCAGTACTTC. It yields the protein CASSVSGYEQYF.